This is a list of T cell receptor beta chains from one sample in a study of blood T cell repertoires in COVID-19. The repertoire was sequenced with immunoSEQ multiplex PCR; TCRdb's copy has only in-frame clones and lacks some. The sample yields about 90,000 clones, 85% to 95% seen once. Sequenced: peripheral blood. The receptor source for this set is a woman aged 60-75 years with active COVID-19. CDR3s include the opening cysteine and the closing phenylalanine or tryptophan. The D gene is left open where the match is weak. Only part of the rows carry a size: once, few, many, or a class if the clone is expanded.

>TRBJ1-3|TRBV12-3/TRBV12-4|-|-
CAGCRNSGNTIYF
TGTGCCGGGTGCAGGAACTCTGGAAACACCATATATTTT
>TRBJ1-5|TRBV30|-|TRBD1
CAWSAETGGRKPQHF
TGTGCCTGGAGTGCCGAAACAGGGGGCAGAAAGCCCCAGCATTTT
>TRBJ2-2|TRBV28|-|-
CASSLAGAPPTGELFF
TGTGCCAGCAGTTTAGCAGGGGCCCCTCCAACCGGGGAGCTGTTTTTT
>TRBJ2-7|TRBV6-5|once|TRBD1
CASSDGTGIYEQYF
TGTGCCAGCAGCGACGGGACAGGGATATACGAGCAGTACTTC
>TRBJ2-3|TRBV20-1|once|-
CSASKARPSGVISTDTQYF
TGCAGTGCTAGTAAGGCGCGTCCGTCCGGGGTGATTAGCACAGATACGCAGTATTTT
>TRBJ2-1|TRBV5-4|-|TRBD1
CASSPSRGTGYNEQFF
TGTGCCAGCAGCCCGTCCCGGGGGACAGGCTACAATGAGCAGTTCTTC
>TRBJ1-5|TRBV28|-|TRBD1
CASSLQTGVNQPQHF
TGTGCCAGCAGTTTACAAACAGGGGTAAATCAGCCCCAGCATTTT
>TRBJ2-1|TRBV5-4|-|-
CASRLDRNEQFF
TGTGCCAGCAGACTTGACAGGAATGAGCAGTTCTTC
>TRBJ2-7|TRBV5-1|-|TRBD1
CASSSGQDPYEQYF
TGCGCCAGCAGCTCGGGACAGGACCCCTACGAGCAGTACTTC
>TRBJ2-7|TRBV5-1|-|TRBD2
CASSATASGGAYEQYF
TGCGCCAGCAGCGCTACGGCCTCGGGAGGGGCCTACGAGCAGTACTTC
>TRBJ2-2|TRBV4-2|once|-
CASSQAPAGRGNTGELFF
TGTGCCAGCAGCCAAGCCCCAGCGGGTCGGGGGAACACCGGGGAGCTGTTTTTT
>TRBJ2-5|TRBV5-4|-|-
CASSLNSGKETQYF
TGTGCCAGCAGCTTGAACTCGGGGAAAGAGACCCAGTACTTC
>TRBJ2-5|TRBV5-1|-|TRBD1
CASSLNPRGLGETQYF
TGCGCCAGCAGCTTAAACCCCAGGGGGCTAGGAGAGACCCAGTACTTC
>TRBJ2-1|TRBV19|-|TRBD2
CATTPGLARVKYNEQFF
TGTGCCACTACCCCGGGACTAGCGCGGGTAAAATACAATGAGCAGTTCTTC
>TRBJ2-3|TRBV20-1|-|TRBD2
CSASLGGLAGATDTQYF
TGCAGTGCTAGTCTGGGTGGGCTAGCGGGGGCGACAGATACGCAGTATTTT
>TRBJ1-5|TRBV4-1|-|-
CASSQVPAGSRANQPQHF
TGCGCCAGCAGCCAAGTCCCAGCAGGGTCAAGGGCCAATCAGCCCCAGCATTTT
>TRBJ1-1|TRBV30|-|TRBD1
CAWMTGYTEAFF
TGTGCCTGGATGACAGGGTACACTGAAGCTTTCTTT
>TRBJ1-2|TRBV30|-|TRBD1
CAWSVQGVGYGYTF
TGTGCCTGGAGTGTACAGGGGGTTGGCTATGGCTACACCTTC
>TRBJ1-2|TRBV7-2|-|TRBD1
CASSLGGQGAYGYTF
TGTGCCAGCAGCTTAGGGGGACAGGGGGCCTATGGCTACACCTTC
>TRBJ1-6|TRBV7-2|-|-
CASSLGSAGLKNSPLHF
TGTGCCAGCAGCTTAGGTTCGGCAGGGCTAAAAAATTCACCCCTCCACTTT
>TRBJ2-1|TRBV24-1|-|TRBD2
CATSDPRWGGGLAGNEQFF
TGTGCCACCAGTGACCCCCGGTGGGGGGGAGGACTAGCGGGAAATGAGCAGTTCTTC
>TRBJ2-6|TRBV5-1|-|TRBD2
CASSLSAPAGAANVLTF
TGCGCCAGCAGCTTGTCAGCCCCAGCGGGAGCGGCCAACGTCCTGACTTTC
>TRBJ2-7|TRBV7-9|-|-
CASSLALDSYEQYF
TGTGCCAGCAGCTTAGCCTTGGACAGCTACGAGCAGTACTTC
>TRBJ2-3|TRBV2|-|TRBD1
CASKGQESHTQYF
TGTGCCAGCAAGGGACAGGAGAGTCATACGCAGTATTTT
>TRBJ1-5|TRBV18|-|TRBD1
CASSIGQGGNNQPQHF
TGTGCCAGCTCAATAGGACAGGGGGGAAACAATCAGCCCCAGCATTTT
>TRBJ1-2|TRBV28|-|TRBD1
CASSKPGQGVVGYTF
TGTGCCAGCAGTAAACCGGGACAGGGGGTTGTGGGCTACACCTTC
>TRBJ2-5|TRBV7-7|-|TRBD1
CASSLARQGAETQYF
TGTGCTAGCAGCTTAGCGCGTCAGGGGGCAGAGACCCAGTACTTC